The present entry profiles one TCR beta chain with its context. Its antigen remains unidentified. No per-base quality is available; no much larger clone lies one base away. Trimming costs V 2 bases and J 3 bases, and their ends lie 11 bases apart. Looking up the germline V gene yields CDR1 SGHAT and CDR2 FQNNGV. There are 16 amino acids in the CDR3, from cysteine to phenylalanine inclusive. Just the 48-base CDR3 DNA is kept, in frame starting at base 1. The entry originates in a study of T cell responses to AZD1222 COVID-19 vaccine (dated by TCRdb to the early 2020s). Study-level background: A total of just over 230 trial participants underwent TCR sequencing, of whom some 200 had received two doses of AZD1222 and about 26 had received two doses of the MenACWY control vaccine. Trial participants were enrolled by age into 18-55, 56-69 and 70-plus year subgroups, with roughly 160, 29 and 62 TCR-sequenced participants respectively.

In the paper's terms, the time point label means: about 28 days (+/-7) after the second vaccine dose. Because spike-specific TCR depth and breadth did not differ between the two schedules, AZD1222 recipients who got a second dose at roughly 4 weeks were pooled with those who got a second dose at roughly 12 weeks. The vaccinee samples were drawn from two UK trials, COV001 and COV002, one of which was a single-blind randomized controlled phase 2/3 trial testing AZD1222 (ChAdOx1 nCoV-19) in healthy adults. For TCRbeta chain sequencing, PBMC samples from trial participants were taken at day 0 and at day 28 after the second dose. Broad study findings and their caveats: The 56-69-year group was small, and its depth increase did not reach significance, likely because of low power. Because no day 14 peak-response samples were available, repertoires were characterized only after the peak T cell response. Reportedly, almost half of the unique spike-specific TCRs recognized epitopes lying outside the regions that are mutated in the B.1.351 and B.1.1.7 variants. The whole spike protein was spanned by vaccine-associated CD4 TCRs, and dominant responses were seen in regions 160-218 and 743-854. Spike-specific TCR breadth and depth rose significantly after two AZD1222 doses compared with day 0 and with MenACWY recipients. Conclusions about previously exposed vaccinees are limited, since just five or six AZD1222 recipients were seropositive for SARS-CoV-2 at baseline. Most participants were white British and females outnumbered males, and the authors suggested that clonal diversity may have been underestimated.

The CDR3 regions of human TCRbeta chains were analyzed by immunosequencing. The authors' pipeline ran thus. TCRs in the repertoires were matched against a reference library of SARS-CoV-2-specific TCRs that had been generated with the MIRA antigen-specificity platform. Breadth was defined as the fraction of unique TCRs that were SARS-CoV-2-associated, and depth was defined as the fraction of total T cells that were SARS-CoV-2-associated. Each spike-specific TCR was assigned to its reactive spike region and to a CD4 or CD8 class using the MIRA data. Log10-transformed breadth and depth values were compared by one-way ANOVA with Sidak's multiple comparisons tests. The clones in this table, taken by TCRdb from immuneACCESS, are in-frame only. Not every clone is retained; where verified, under half of the shortfall comes from an unresolved V gene, and the cause of the rest is unknown. That table gives V, J and clone size, and the DNA gave D and trimming. The sample includes about 140,000 clones, with around nine tenths observed a single time. Under 4.5% of the sample goes to the ten largest clones.

The sample in question was peripheral blood, obtained 28 days after the second AZD1222 dose. This TCR was recovered from an adult who received the AZD1222 COVID-19 vaccine. The sequence joins TRBV11-2 to TRBJ2-6, and TRBD1 may be the D gene, going by 6 matching bases. CDR3 reads: CASSLSTGFGANVLTF. The DNA sequence is TGTGCCAGCAGCTTATCAACAGGGTTTGGGGCCAACGTCCTGACTTTC.